Many counts were recorded for the clone carrying this T cell receptor beta chain. Its antigen remains unknown. The read finishes 3 residues shy of the CDR3 end, and the germline J gene is used to complete it. Control and CVID samples contributed equal amounts of genomic DNA. Sequenced by immunoSEQ multiplex PCR; TCRdb stores in-frame clones only, minus some. The sample has about 18,000 clones, none seen only once. Blood samples were heparinized, about 5 to 9 ml per donor. The record originates from a study of T cell clonality in common variable immunodeficiency. Broader study findings: The cause of increased CVID clonality remains unclear without subpopulation sequencing. Fewer deletions and N-nucleotide insertions were reportedly seen in common variable immunodeficiency TCR beta sequences. Links between repertoire features and CVID complications were heterogeneity-limited.

CDR1 is SGHVS, CDR2 FQNEAQ, per germline. The V segment lost 5 bases and the J segment 5 bases; nucleotides outside the gene matches: 11. The CDR3 is 17 residues long. The chain combines TRBV7-8 with TRBJ1-5; TRBD1 matches 11 bases. The sample comprised peripheral blood mononuclear cells. The receptor's source is a human donor with common variable immunodeficiency. CDR3 protein: CASSPGQGDAFYQPQHF. Partial CDR3 DNA: TGTGCCAGCAGCCCGGGACAGGGGGATGCTTTCTATCAGCCC.